This T cell receptor beta chain comes out of a study of graft-versus-host responses after intestinal transplantation. The CDR3 length is 12 residues. Looked up from germline, CDR1 is LNHDA and CDR2 is SQIVND (reference sequence). Trimming removed 6 bases at V and 8 bases at J, with 13 bases between. About this clone itself: What it binds is not known.

Generated by immunoSEQ multiplex PCR, the TCRdb table keeps only in-frame clones and is missing some. The sample has 65,000 to 85,000 clones, 80% to 90% seen once; the top ten hold under 9.5%. This receptor was taken from a human donor who was the organ donor for an intestinal transplant. The J gene is TRBJ1-1, the V gene TRBV19; D unresolved. Sequences were derived from unstimulated CD8+ T cells sorted from spleen or lymph node cells, sampled before transplant. CDR3 protein: CASSRDVAEAFF. The CDR3 bases are TGTGCCAGTAGCCGTGACGTTGCCGAAGCTTTCTTT.